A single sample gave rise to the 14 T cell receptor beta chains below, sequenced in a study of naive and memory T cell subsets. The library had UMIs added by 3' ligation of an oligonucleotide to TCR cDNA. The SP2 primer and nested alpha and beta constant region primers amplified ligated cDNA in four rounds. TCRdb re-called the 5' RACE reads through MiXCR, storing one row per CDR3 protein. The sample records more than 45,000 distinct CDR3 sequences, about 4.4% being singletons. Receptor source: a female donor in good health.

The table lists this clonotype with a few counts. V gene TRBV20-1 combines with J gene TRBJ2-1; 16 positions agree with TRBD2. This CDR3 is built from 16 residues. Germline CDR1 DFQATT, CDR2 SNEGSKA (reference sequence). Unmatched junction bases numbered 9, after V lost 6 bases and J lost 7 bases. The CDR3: CSASTPGLAGGNEQFF. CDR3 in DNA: TGCAGTGCCAGTACCCCGGGACTAGCGGGAGGGAATGAGCAGTTCTTC.

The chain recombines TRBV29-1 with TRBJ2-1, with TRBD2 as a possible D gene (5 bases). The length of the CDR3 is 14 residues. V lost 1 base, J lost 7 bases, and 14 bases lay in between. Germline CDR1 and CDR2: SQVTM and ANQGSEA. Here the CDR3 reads CSVEGTTTRNEQFF. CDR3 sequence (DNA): TGCAGCGTTGAAGGTACCACAACTAGGAATGAGCAGTTCTTC.

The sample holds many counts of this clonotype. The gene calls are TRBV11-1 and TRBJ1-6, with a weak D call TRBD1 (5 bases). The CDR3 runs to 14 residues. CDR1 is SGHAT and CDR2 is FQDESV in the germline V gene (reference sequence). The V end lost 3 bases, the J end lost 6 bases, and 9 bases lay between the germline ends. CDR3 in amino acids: CASSFSQANSPLHF. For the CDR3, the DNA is TGTGCCAGCAGCTTTTCACAGGCTAATTCACCCCTCCACTTT.

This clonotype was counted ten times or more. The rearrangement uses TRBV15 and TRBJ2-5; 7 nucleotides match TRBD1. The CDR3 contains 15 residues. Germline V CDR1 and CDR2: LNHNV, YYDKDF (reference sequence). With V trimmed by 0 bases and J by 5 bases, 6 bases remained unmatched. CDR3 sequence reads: CATSRESDRRETQYF. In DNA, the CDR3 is TGTGCCACCAGCAGAGAGTCGGACAGGCGCGAGACCCAGTACTTC.

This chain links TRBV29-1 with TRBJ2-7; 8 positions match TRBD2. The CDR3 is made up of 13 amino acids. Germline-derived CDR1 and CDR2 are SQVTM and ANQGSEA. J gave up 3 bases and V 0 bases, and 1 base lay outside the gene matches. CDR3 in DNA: TGCAGCGTTGAAGAGCTAGCGGGCTACGAGCAGTACTTC. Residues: CSVEELAGYEQYF.

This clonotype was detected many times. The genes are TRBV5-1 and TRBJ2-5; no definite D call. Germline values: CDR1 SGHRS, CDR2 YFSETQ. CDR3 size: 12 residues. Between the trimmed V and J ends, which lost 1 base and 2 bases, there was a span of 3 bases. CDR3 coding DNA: TGCGCCAGCAGCTTGCCACAAGAGACCCAGTACTTC. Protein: CASSLPQETQYF.

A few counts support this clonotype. This CDR3 reads CASSSVLGIAPFEQYF. The CDR3 DNA follows: TGTGCCAGCAGTTCGGTCCTAGGTATTGCCCCCTTCGAGCAGTACTTC. The chain joins TRBV28 to TRBJ2-7; D unresolved. V gave up 4 bases and J gave up 6 bases, with 22 bases separating them. There are 16 residues in the CDR3. From germline, CDR1 is MDHEN and CDR2 SYDVKM.

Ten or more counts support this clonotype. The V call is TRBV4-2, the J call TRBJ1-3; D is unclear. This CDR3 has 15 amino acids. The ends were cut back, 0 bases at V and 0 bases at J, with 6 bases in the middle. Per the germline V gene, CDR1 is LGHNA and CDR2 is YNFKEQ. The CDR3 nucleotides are TGTGCCAGCAGCCAAGAGGCCAGCTCTGGAAACACCATATATTTT. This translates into CASSQEASSGNTIYF.

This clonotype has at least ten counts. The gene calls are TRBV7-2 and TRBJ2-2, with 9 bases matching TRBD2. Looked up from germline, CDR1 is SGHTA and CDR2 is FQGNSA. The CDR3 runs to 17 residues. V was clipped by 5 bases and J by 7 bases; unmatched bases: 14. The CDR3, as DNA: TGTGCCAGCAGCGCCCGGTCGGGTAGCGGGAGTCGCGGGGAGCTGTTTTTT. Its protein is CASSARSGSGSRGELFF.

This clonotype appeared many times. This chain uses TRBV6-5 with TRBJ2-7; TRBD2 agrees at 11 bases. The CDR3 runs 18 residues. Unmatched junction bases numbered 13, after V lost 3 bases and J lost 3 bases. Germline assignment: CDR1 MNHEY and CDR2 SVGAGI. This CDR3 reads CASSYGPGTSGSSYEQYF. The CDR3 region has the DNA TGTGCCAGCAGTTATGGGCCGGGTACTAGCGGGAGTAGCTACGAGCAGTACTTC.

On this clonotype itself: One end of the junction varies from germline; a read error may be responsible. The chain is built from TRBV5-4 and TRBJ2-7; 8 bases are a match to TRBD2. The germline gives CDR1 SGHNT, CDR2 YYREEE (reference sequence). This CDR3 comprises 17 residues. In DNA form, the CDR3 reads TGTGCCAGCAGCTTAAAACTGATGAGGACTAGCTCCCACGAGCAGTACTTC. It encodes CASSLKLMRTSSHEQYF.

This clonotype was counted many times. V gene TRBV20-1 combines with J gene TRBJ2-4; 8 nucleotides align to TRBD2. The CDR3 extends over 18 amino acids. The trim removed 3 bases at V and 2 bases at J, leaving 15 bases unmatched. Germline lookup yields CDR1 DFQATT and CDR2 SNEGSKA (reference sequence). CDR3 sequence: CSARERERVRGSKNIQYF. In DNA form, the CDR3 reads TGCAGTGCTAGGGAGCGGGAGAGAGTACGGGGGTCCAAAAACATTCAGTACTTC.

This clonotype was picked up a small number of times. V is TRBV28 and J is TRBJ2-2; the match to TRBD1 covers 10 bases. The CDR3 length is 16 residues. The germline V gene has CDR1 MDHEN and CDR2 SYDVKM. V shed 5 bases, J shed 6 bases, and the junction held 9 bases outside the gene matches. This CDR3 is CASSKRTGQGSGELFF. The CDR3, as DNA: TGTGCCAGCAGTAAGAGGACGGGACAGGGGTCCGGGGAGCTGTTTTTT.

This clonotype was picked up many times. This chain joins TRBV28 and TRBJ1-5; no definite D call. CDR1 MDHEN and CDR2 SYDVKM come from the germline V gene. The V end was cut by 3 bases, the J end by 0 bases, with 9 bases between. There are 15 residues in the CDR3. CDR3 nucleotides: TGTGCCAGCAGTTTGAGGAGGGATAGCAATCAGCCCCAGCATTTT. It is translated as CASSLRRDSNQPQHF.